This TCR beta chain was recorded in a study of shared clonotypes between healthy human individuals. For the study at large: For every donor, three CD4 naive, three CD4 memory, two CD8 naive and one CD8 memory plates were used.

General study points: When naive CD4 clonotypes were compared across several donors, around 5% were shared. The diversity represented, both genetic and in exposure history, was limited by few donors.

As for this clone: Its cognate antigen is unknown.

The deep-level immunoSEQ assay was used. Sequencing used immunoSEQ multiplex PCR; TCRdb keeps in-frame clones, though not all of them. The sample consists of a few million clones, around nine tenths of them appearing once. The CDR3 totals 16 residues. V dropped 3 bases and J dropped 2; count of bases not matched to a gene: 7. Germline V gives CDR1 SGHNT, CDR2 YYREEE (reference sequence). The sample taken for sequencing was naive CD4+ T cells sorted from blood. Documented subset: CD45RA+ positively selected. The rearrangement uses TRBV5-4 and TRBJ2-1; TRBD2 matches 8 bases. The sequence was obtained from a young man in good health. The CDR3 reads CASSSAGSGTYNEQFF. CDR3 DNA: TGTGCCAGCAGCTCCGCGGGTAGCGGGACCTACAATGAGCAGTTCTTC.